Following are 17 T cell receptor beta chains from one sample sequenced in a study of blood T cell repertoires in COVID-19. Repertoires were generated with immunoSEQ multiplex PCR, while TCRdb's copy carries only in-frame clones and drops some. The sample records roughly 94,000 clones, 80% to 90% being singletons. The sequenced material came from peripheral blood. Source of these receptors: a man aged 55 to 70 with acute or convalescent COVID-19.

The rearrangement uses TRBV24-1 and TRBJ2-5, with 9 bases aligning to TRBD1. J was trimmed by 2 bases and V by 5 bases; bases with no gene match: 8. The CDR3 covers 16 residues. CDR1 KGHDR and CDR2 SFDVKD come from the germline V gene. The CDR3 sequence is CATSAPRGQGQETQYF. Written as DNA, the CDR3 is TGTGCCACCAGTGCCCCTAGGGGACAGGGACAAGAGACCCAGTACTTC.

This clone has a single count. The V gene is TRBV6-5, the J gene TRBJ1-1, with a tentative D call TRBD1 (6 bases). Per germline, CDR1 MNHEY and CDR2 SVGAGI. V lost 5 bases to trimming and J lost 0 bases, with 10 bases between them. The CDR3 spans 14 residues. CDR3 DNA sequence: TGTGCCAGCAGTACCAGGGGCATGAACACTGAAGCTTTCTTT. Translating it yields CASSTRGMNTEAFF.

This chain links TRBV5-1 with TRBJ2-2; 7 positions agree with TRBD2. CDR3 length: 15 residues. The V gene end was trimmed by 0 bases and the J gene end by 4 bases; junction bases not matched to a gene: 3. Germline V gives CDR1 SGHRS, CDR2 YFSETQ. CDR3 amino acids: CASSLGTRGTGELFF. CDR3 bases: TGCGCCAGCAGCTTGGGGACTAGAGGCACCGGGGAGCTGTTTTTT.

The table lists this clone with a few counts. The J gene is TRBJ1-2, the V gene TRBV19; unclear D gene. The V gene lost 3 bases and the J gene lost 4 bases, with 12 bases spanning the gap. Germline V gives CDR1 LNHDA, CDR2 SQIVND (reference sequence). This CDR3 comprises 14 residues. DNA of the CDR3: TGTGCCAGTAGTATTACGGGGTACGTCTATGGCTACACCTTC. As protein: CASSITGYVYGYTF.

The genes are TRBV7-8 and TRBJ2-5; unclear D gene. The germline V and J ends were trimmed by 4 bases and 0 bases, with 18 bases remaining between them. Germline V gives CDR1 SGHVS, CDR2 FQNEAQ. The CDR3 is 17 amino acids. CDR3 coding DNA: TGTGCCAGCAGCTCTCTTCCGAACATAAAGAACCAAGAGACCCAGTACTTC. It translates to CASSSLPNIKNQETQYF.

The chain carries TRBV7-9 and TRBJ1-4; possible D gene TRBD1, 5 bases. Germline V lookup: CDR1 SEHNR, CDR2 FQNEAQ (reference sequence). The CDR3 is made up of 15 amino acids. V lost 5 bases and J lost 5, with 15 bases in between. Here the CDR3 reads CASSDEGLKNEKLFF. CDR3 DNA: TGTGCCAGCAGCGACGAGGGACTGAAGAATGAAAAACTGTTTTTT.

V and J are TRBV5-6 and TRBJ1-5; possible D gene TRBD1, 5 bases. Looked up from germline, CDR1 is SGHDT and CDR2 is YYEEEE. This CDR3 has 17 residues. Trimming took off 0 bases at V and 3 bases at J, with 16 bases between the two ends. For the CDR3, the DNA is TGTGCCAGCAGCTTGGGTGCAGGGATTAGGACCAATCAGCCCCAGCATTTT. This sequence encodes CASSLGAGIRTNQPQHF.

This clone was seen a few times. J is TRBJ2-7 and V is TRBV6-6; 8 bases are a match to TRBD1. The CDR3 loop spans 15 amino acids. V lost 5 bases to trimming and J lost 4 bases; unmatched junction nucleotides: 10. Looked up from germline, CDR1 is MNHNY and CDR2 is SVGAGI (reference sequence). DNA for the CDR3: TGTGCCAGCAGTCTTCAGGGGGCATCGGTGTACGAGCAGTACTTC. This sequence encodes CASSLQGASVYEQYF.

The genes are TRBV5-6 and TRBJ1-1; 7 bases are a match to TRBD1. Trimming took 4 bases from V and 2 from J; bases not matched to a gene: 8. The CDR3 length is 15 residues. The germline CDR1 and CDR2 sequences are SGHDT and YYEEEE. In DNA form, the CDR3 reads TGTGCCAGCAGCCTAACACAGGGGTCTAACACTGAAGCTTTCTTT. The encoded protein is CASSLTQGSNTEAFF.

The chain has TRBV5-8 and TRBJ2-3; no clear D gene. Per the germline V gene, CDR1 is SGHTS and CDR2 is YDEGEE. The CDR3 sequence is 15 residues long. The V end lost 0 bases, the J end lost 2 bases, and 10 bases lay between the germline ends. CDR3 coding DNA: TGTGCCAGCAGCTTGGTGAACTCCCCCACAGATACGCAGTATTTT. Protein: CASSLVNSPTDTQYF.

This clone was detected once. The rearrangement joins TRBV10-3 to TRBJ2-5; a weak D match, TRBD1 (5 bases). Trimming removed 10 bases at V and 1 base at J, with 13 bases between. CDR1 and CDR2 (germline): ENHRY, SYGVKD. The CDR3 covers 13 residues. This chain's CDR3 is CASGRAIQETQYF. The CDR3, as DNA: TGTGCCAGCGGCAGGGCAATCCAAGAGACCCAGTACTTC.

This sequence joins TRBV6-2 or TRBV6-3 and TRBJ2-2; tentative D call: TRBD2 (7 bases). This CDR3 comprises 18 residues. CDR1 MNHEY and CDR2 SVGEGT come from the germline V gene. V gave up 2 bases and J gave up 4 bases, with 20 bases separating them. The CDR3 nucleotides are TGTGCCAGCAGTTACCTGATATCTAGGGGGGGTTCCACCGGGGAGCTGTTTTTT. Protein: CASSYLISRGGSTGELFF.

As regards this clone: One junction end does not reproduce the germline sequence, and a read error may be involved. The rearrangement joins TRBV18 to TRBJ2-2; the D gene is possibly TRBD1 (6 bases). CDR1 and CDR2 (germline): KGHSH, LQKENI. This CDR3 has 15 residues. CDR3 loop: CASSPQLGAEVELFF. CDR3 nucleotides: TGTGCCAGCTCCCCACAGCTGGGGGCTGAAGTGGAGCTGTTTTTT.

The chain links TRBV19 to TRBJ1-5, with 10 nucleotides matching TRBD1. This CDR3 has 14 residues. The V gene's germline CDR1 is LNHDA and CDR2 SQIVND (reference sequence). With 9 bases clipped from V and 6 bases from J, the junction kept 8 bases outside the gene matches. CDR3 in DNA: TGTGCCAGGAACCGACAGGGGGCGACTCAGCCCCAGCATTTT. Protein sequence: CARNRQGATQPQHF.

This chain uses TRBV4-1 with TRBJ2-3; 9 bases match TRBD1. The length of the CDR3 is 16 residues. CDR1 is MGHRA and CDR2 is YSYEKL in the germline V gene. J lost 6 bases, V lost 0 bases, and 7 bases had no gene match. CDR3 DNA: TGCGCCAGCAGCCAAGACCGAAACAGGGGGCTGGATACGCAGTATTTT. Residues: CASSQDRNRGLDTQYF.

This clone was counted between two and nine times. The V and J genes are TRBV7-2 and TRBJ2-1; D is perhaps TRBD1 (5 bases). This CDR3 is 14 amino acids long. The ends were cut back, 4 bases at V and 9 bases at J, with 16 bases in the middle. Germline assignment: CDR1 SGHTA and CDR2 FQGNSA. The CDR3 spells CASSSRQTLSEQFF. In DNA form, the CDR3 reads TGTGCCAGCAGCTCACGACAGACTCTAAGTGAGCAGTTCTTC.

This chain uses TRBV18 with TRBJ1-1; possibly TRBD1 for D (6 bases). V dropped 6 bases and J dropped 4 bases, with 15 bases sitting between them. The CDR3 extends over 14 amino acids. CDR1 and CDR2 (germline): KGHSH, LQKENI. CDR3 amino acids: CASSPTGTSTEAFF. CDR3 bases: TGTGCCAGCTCGCCCACAGGGACGAGCACTGAAGCTTTCTTT.